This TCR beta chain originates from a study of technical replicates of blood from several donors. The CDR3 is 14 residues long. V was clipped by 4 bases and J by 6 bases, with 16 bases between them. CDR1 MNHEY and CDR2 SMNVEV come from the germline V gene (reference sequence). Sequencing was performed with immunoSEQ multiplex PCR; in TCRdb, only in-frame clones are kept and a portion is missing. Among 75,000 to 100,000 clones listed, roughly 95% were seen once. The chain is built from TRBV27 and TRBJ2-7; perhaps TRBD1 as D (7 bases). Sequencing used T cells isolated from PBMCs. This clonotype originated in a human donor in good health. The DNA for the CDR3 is TGTGCCAGCAGTTCGCTGGACAGGCGGGGCGAGCAGTACTTC. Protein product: CASSSLDRRGEQYF.